The subject of this entry is one TCR beta chain. Its antigen is as yet unknown. The deep-level immunoSEQ assay was used. Clones were read by immunoSEQ multiplex PCR, and TCRdb kept only the in-frame ones, dropping some. The table records 2,500,000 or so clones, over 85% of them present only once. The CDR3 has 13 residues. Trimming removed 7 bases from V and 5 bases from J, with 14 bases in between. Looked up from germline, CDR1 is SGHAT and CDR2 is FQNNGV. The data originate from a study of shared clonotypes between healthy human individuals. The study, taken as a whole, reports: When naive CD4 clonotypes were compared across a few donors, roughly 4.9% were shared.

There were only Caucasian adults among the donors, and all lived in Nashville, Tennessee. The source of this sequence is a man between 18 and 35 years old in good health. Some clones in this sample may be carry-over from other donors' samples. The specimen sequenced was naive CD4+ T cells from PBMCs. Subset described: CD45RA+ positively selected. The chain carries TRBV11-2 and TRBJ1-1; no definite D call. CDR3 sequence reads: CASTGILRTEAFF. Written as DNA, the CDR3 is TGTGCCAGCACAGGAATACTTCGGACTGAAGCTTTCTTT.